This T cell receptor beta chain was documented in a study of Tregs in tolerant kidney transplant recipients. Libraries were prepared by immunoSEQ multiplex PCR; TCRdb keeps only in-frame clonotypes and omits some of them. Of 60,000 or so clones in the sample, 75% to 90% were seen once. The CDR3 sequence is 16 residues long. Germline assignment: CDR1 KGHSH and CDR2 LQKENI. V gave up 5 bases and J gave up 4 bases; unmatched junction bases: 11. Study findings and constraints: Findings come from small patient numbers and require larger validation. Some patients' samples used different primers over time, so nucleotide sequences weren't comparable.

On this clone: Its cognate antigen is unknown.

This chain joins TRBV18 and TRBJ1-2, with TRBD1 identical over 9 bases. The input for sequencing was Tregs from blood, taken before the transplant. This TCR was recovered from a human donor who received a combined kidney and bone marrow transplant. The CDR3 here is CASSAAGTGRSYGYTF. CDR3 nucleotide sequence: TGTGCCAGCTCAGCGGCCGGGACAGGGAGATCCTATGGCTACACCTTC.